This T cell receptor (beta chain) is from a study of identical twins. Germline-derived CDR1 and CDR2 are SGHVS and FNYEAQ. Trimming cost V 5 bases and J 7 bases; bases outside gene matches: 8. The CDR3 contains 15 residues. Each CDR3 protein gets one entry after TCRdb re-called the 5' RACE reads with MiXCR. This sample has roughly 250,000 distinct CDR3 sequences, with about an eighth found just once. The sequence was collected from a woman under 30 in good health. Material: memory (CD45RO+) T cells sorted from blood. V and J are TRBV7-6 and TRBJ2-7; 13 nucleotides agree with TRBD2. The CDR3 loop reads CASSPGTSGTREQYF. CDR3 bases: TGTGCCAGCAGCCCTGGGACTAGCGGGACAAGAGAGCAGTACTTC.